This T cell receptor beta chain was identified in a study of T-cell memory formation after mild COVID-19. V lost 2 bases, J lost 6 bases, and 13 bases lay in between. The CDR3 runs 15 residues. The V gene's germline CDR1 is MNHNS and CDR2 SASEGT. TCRdb reprocessed the 5' RACE reads with MiXCR, giving one entry per CDR3 protein. The table includes roughly 480,000 distinct CDR3 sequences, approximately 23% detected once. Source material: PBMCs or a T cell subset sorted from them (not recorded which). This sequence was found in an adult woman who had mild COVID-19 (a few samples of this study predate the infection). Cell type and time point are not known. V and J are TRBV6-1 and TRBJ1-4, with D tentatively TRBD1 (6 bases). DNA for the CDR3: TGTGCCAGCAGTGAACTCGACAGGACGGATGAAAAACTGTTTTTT. It codes for CASSELDRTDEKLFF.